This T cell receptor beta chain derives from a study of blood T cell repertoires in COVID-19. As for the study in general: Researchers got acute and convalescent COVID-19 samples from the United States, Italy and Spain. PBMCs, B-cell-depleted T cells, or T cells were the source of the cDNA or gDNA that made up the material.

The age range of participants was 18 to 89 years, with residence in about two dozen US areas. In the source study's methods: From reference gene primer amplification, estimates of nucleated cell counts were derived. Clones were read by immunoSEQ multiplex PCR, and TCRdb kept only the in-frame ones, dropping some. V, J and clone size derive from that table, while D and trimming were established from the DNA sequence. The table has some 380,000 clones, over 75% seen once. CDR3 length equals 16 residues. Germline-derived CDR1 and CDR2 are LNHDA and SQIVND (reference sequence). The junction had 9 bases not matched to a gene; V was cut back by 5 bases and J by 1 base.

The receptor was derived from a man younger than 45 who had recovered from COVID-19. The chain is built from TRBV19 and TRBJ2-3, with TRBD2 matching over 7 bases. The sample was PBMCs or T cells enriched from blood (not recorded which). CDR3 in amino acids: CASSSMGGSRTDTQYF. CDR3 in DNA: TGTGCCAGTAGTTCCATGGGCGGGAGCCGCACAGATACGCAGTATTTT.